This TCR beta chain comes out of a study of cytomegalovirus exposure and HLA in healthy donors listed by TCRdb under 2017. General notes on the study: An earlier analysis of some 620 of the donors reported 250 to 300 Gb of sequence data and 95 million to 120 million unique TCR beta sequences obtained from approximately 180 million T cells. An early release covering just under 650 HLA-typed donors comprised approximately 290 gigabases of sequencing data and around 80 million unique TCR sequences. Of the 300 to 500 genotyped donors, 65% to 90% were placed in the genetic ancestry cluster associated with self-reported Caucasian donors. The study was designed to test whether signatures of past pathogen exposure could be identified by cataloging public T cell receptors. The study used immunosequencing to profile the T cell repertoires of under 700 subjects and linked those repertoires to cytomegalovirus serostatus. Along with the approximately 650-subject first cohort, a separate validation cohort of around 110 different subjects was used. High-throughput TCR immunosequencing, statistical association of individual TCRs with disease status, and machine learning were combined to predict cytomegalovirus infection status. A later analysis re-examined previously published TCR beta repertoires from about 700 donors and added high-resolution HLA genotyping to investigate patterns of TCR occurrence. In the later analysis, no new phenotypic data were used to find candidate immune exposures; instead, reliance was placed on TCR beta sequences and their occurrence across donors. An earlier analysis of approximately 580 of the donors used high-throughput TCR beta sequencing to judge whether each TCR beta V gene segment behaved as functional or pseudogenic. Donor age, sex, ethnicity and CMV serostatus were compiled together with the repertoire data. A later genetic analysis used genome-wide SNP genotypes for about 65% of the 666 donors, treating that subset as a discovery cohort. All discovery cohort repertoires had been generated on a single sequencing platform. HLA typing covered class I and class II loci at four-digit resolution. Typing coverage varied by locus: roughly 629-640 donors for A, B, C, DRB1 and DQB1; about 520 for DQA1; nearly 610 for DPA1; around 490 for DPB1. Four or five DR-DQ haplotypes were treated as single units for association and clustering because of strong linkage in the cohort. Among 300 to 500 genotyped donors of the cohort, an average of about 240,000 unique TCR beta nucleotide sequences was sequenced per donor, of which about 18% were non-productive. On the study overall, not on this receptor specifically: CMV serostatus was the only immune exposure information available for the cohort. Some IMGT-functional V segments, including TRBV6-2 and TRBV6-3, could not be distinguished by the 87-base-pair reads and were therefore excluded. A further reported finding was that TCR beta sequences accurately predicted the HLA-A and HLA-B alleles for most subjects in the first cohort. An earlier analysis of some 560 of the donors showed that most TCR beta V segments appeared in productive rearrangements either about 87% or about 30% of the time, which broadly matched IMGT annotations. A total of 150 to 200 TCR beta chains were listed by the study as associated with cytomegalovirus. The authors suggested that the approach could potentially be generalized to other disease states and immunological phenotypes. The presence/absence analyses assumed that sequencing depth was roughly uniform across donors, and that assumption may not be true. In a later genetic analysis, fewer N-insertions in productive TCRs were reported among donors in an Asian-associated ancestry cluster than the roughly 670-donor mean. In this cohort, only TCR beta chains were sequenced, and detectable features were limited by the absence of alpha or paired-chain data. An association between a missense DCLRE1C variant and V-gene and J-gene trimming of TCR beta chains was found in a later genetic analysis and replicated in an independent cohort. In a later analysis, most CMV-associated TCR beta chains were found to appear HLA-restricted, with HLA associations seemingly driven largely by CMV exposure. Fewer than 20 rarely observed V segments, including chromosome 9 orphons, were excluded from the earlier analysis of almost 600 of the donors because counts were too low. Strong co-occurrence of HLA alleles, especially DR and DQ, made assigning TCR associations to individual alleles difficult. In a later analysis, several top co-occurrence clusters were reported to appear linked to parvovirus B19, influenza, CMV and Epstein-Barr virus. The classifier was reported to diagnose cytomegalovirus status with high specificity and sensitivity in both the original cohort and the validation cohort. A later analysis found that HLA-associated TCR beta chains were more clonally expanded and had lower generation probabilities than equally common non-associated chains. In a later analysis, the rate of TCR association differed among HLA loci, with DRB1 alleles having the most associated TCRs and HLA-C alleles having the fewest. Because HLA typing was missing for some donors at each locus, association tests included only the typed subset. In a later analysis, 15,000 to 20,000 TCR beta sequences were associated with specific HLA alleles at a false discovery rate of 0.05. While some public TCRs were present in many individuals, most TCR sequences turned up only very rarely across donors. A cluster of highly shared sequence variants was judged likely to be a technical artifact of the sequencing pipeline. Correlated functional status among segregating V segments might be attributable to linkage disequilibrium, but an unknown experimental factor could not be ruled out. In vitro tests confirmed that a few of the cytomegalovirus-associated TCR beta chains recognize cytomegalovirus antigens.

The CDR3 runs 15 amino acids, cysteine and phenylalanine included. Here the CDR3 DNA is all that survives: 45 bases in frame from base 1. The germline V and J ends show losses of 6 bases and 6 bases respectively, and no gene match explains 10 bases of the junction. Via the germline V gene, CDR1 is MGHDK and CDR2 SYGVNS. In total, 666 healthy bone marrow donors made up the cohort. Cohort members were all nominally healthy when sampled, although unrecorded immune exposures were likely present. The donor was CMV seronegative and was included in the group of 352 seronegative cohort members. Every donor gave a peripheral blood sample, and the peripheral blood mononuclear cells from that sample were used for TCR beta sequencing. Genomic DNA extraction from the blood cell samples was performed with the Qiagen DNeasy Blood Extraction Kit. Library preparation employed the immunoSEQ multiplex PCR assay. For the multiplex PCR, a mixture combining 60 forward primers for TCR Vbeta segments and 13 reverse primers for TCR Jbeta segments was used. The CDR3 region of rearranged TCR beta genes was amplified from genomic DNA with a multiplex PCR assay. The Illumina HiSeq System was used to sequence the amplified TCR beta libraries as 87-base-pair reads. On the study's bioinformatics: A later analysis counted some 74 million unique TCR beta chains across the 666 repertoires, and 9.5 million to 11 million of these chains were shared by at least two donors. To remove PCR and sequencing errors, raw reads were error-corrected and collapsed into unique sequences using a nearest-neighbor algorithm that merged closely related sequences. CDR3 sequences were aligned to IMGT reference sequences to assign V, D and J gene segments. For a sequence to be retained, at least a six-nucleotide match to both a V gene segment and a J gene segment was required. Rearrangements were called productive when the CDR3 lacked stop codons and stayed in frame with V and J; all others were non-productive. Following IMGT convention, CDR3 was defined as the stretch from the second conserved V-encoded cysteine to the conserved J-encoded phenylalanine. Sequences without an unambiguous match to a single V gene segment were excluded from the earlier analysis of about 600 of the donors. In an earlier analysis of 587 of the donors, a V segment was called functional when productive rearrangements were above 56.7%, and segregating when the standard deviation between donors exceeded 5%. A statistical classification framework was built for diagnosing cytomegalovirus status from the catalog of TCR beta chain sequences. V and J gene assignment, in a later analysis, came from comparing TCR nucleotide sequences with IMGT/GENE-DB human TR gene sequences. A later analysis assigned CDR3 sequences and most-parsimonious VDJ recombination scenarios with the TCRdist pipeline. In a later analysis, each TCR beta chain was defined by its CDR3 amino acid sequence together with its V-gene family, and reads lacking a unique V-gene family were excluded. As a way to deal with suspected cross-contamination and a sequencing artifact, a later analysis dropped 450 to 600 nucleotide sequences that were highly shared and had low generation probability. A later analysis calculated a clonal expansion index for each public chain from normalized within-repertoire ranks of inferred template counts. In a later analysis, generation probabilities were computed using a VDJ recombination model fitted to out-of-frame rearrangements, and the results were checked against IGoR. A later analysis scored TCR-TCR, TCR-HLA and TCR-CMV co-occurrence with hypergeometric tests, applying a repertoire-size bias correction to TCR pairs. In a later analysis, false discovery rates were estimated by permuting HLA or CMV assignments 20 times. In a later analysis, co-occurring TCRs were grouped with DBSCAN, and TCRdist sequence similarity was added when clustering was performed within HLA-allele-positive subsets. Co-occurrence clustering excluded repertoires with fewer than 30,000 or more than 120,000 public chains, plus five with anomalous nucleotide sharing. This immuneACCESS table, as held by TCRdb, lists in-frame sequences with V and J called but not all clones. Of the missing ones, under half trace to an unresolved V gene in checked studies; the others have no known cause. V and J calls and clone size follow that table, whereas D and trimming were derived from the DNA. This sample is represented by about 190,000 clones; roughly 78% of them were singletons. Under 0.8% of the sample is held by the ten biggest clonotypes.

Turning to this clone: Its antigen has not been determined. No per-base quality is available; no much larger clone lies one base away.

The sequence was obtained from a boy between 10 and 17 years old in good health and CMV-seronegative. The chain is encoded by TRBV25-1 joined to TRBJ2-2, and TRBD1 aligns with 7 junction nucleotides. The sequencing input was PBMCs. The bases are TGTGCCAGCAGCCAGGGGGACCGTGACGCCGGGGAGCTGTTTTTT. It translates as CASSQGDRDAGELFF.